Sequencing of this T cell receptor (beta chain) was carried out in a study of tumor-infiltrating lymphocytes in primary liver carcinoma. General study points: Researchers did not compare CD4+ and CD8+ repertoires, as samples were bulk unsorted.

A constant-region primer served to make TCR beta cDNA from approximately 490 ng total RNA. Three nested multiplex PCR rounds of slightly modified ARM-PCR generated TCR beta libraries. Use of TRBV1-TRBV30 forward primers with a C-beta reverse primer characterized the first two PCR rounds, which lasted 10 cycles each. TCRdb redid the calling of the multiplex PCR reads with MiXCR, one entry per CDR3 protein. The table lists some 320,000 distinct CDR3 sequences, 50% to 70% of them singletons. This CDR3 comprises 15 residues. Looked up from germline, CDR1 is MNHNY and CDR2 is SVGAGI (reference sequence). V lost 0 bases and J 3 bases, leaving 11 bases between the germline ends. There are a few counts of this clonotype. Its specificity is not known. Unsorted whole blood supplied the RNA, and germline DNA was extracted too. The patients carried chronic HBV infection and had received no treatment.

The sequence derives from a man aged 35 to 55 with primary liver carcinoma and hepatitis B virus infection. The rearrangement links TRBV6-6 to TRBJ1-1; the D is unclear. Sequenced material: peripheral blood. The CDR3 spells CASSYSNMGDTEAFF. CDR3 nucleotide sequence: TGTGCCAGCAGTTACTCGAATATGGGAGACACTGAAGCTTTCTTT.